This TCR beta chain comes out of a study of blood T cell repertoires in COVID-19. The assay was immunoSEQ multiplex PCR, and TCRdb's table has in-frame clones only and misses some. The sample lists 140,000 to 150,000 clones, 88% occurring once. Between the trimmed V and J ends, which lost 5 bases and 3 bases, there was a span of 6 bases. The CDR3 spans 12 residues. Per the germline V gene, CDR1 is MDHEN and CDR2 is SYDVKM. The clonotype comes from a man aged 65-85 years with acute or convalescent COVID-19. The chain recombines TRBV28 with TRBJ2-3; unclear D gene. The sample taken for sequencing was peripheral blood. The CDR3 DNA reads TGTGCCAGCAGTCCCTCGACAGATACGCAGTATTTT. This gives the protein CASSPSTDTQYF.